Listed here are 15 T cell receptor beta chains from one sample, sequenced in a study of blood T cell repertoires in COVID-19. The protocol was immunoSEQ multiplex PCR, while the TCRdb copy is restricted to in-frame clones and leaves out a portion. The sample shows 87,000 or so clones, less than 95% of them seen only once. Input material: peripheral blood. The receptors were sampled from a man aged 18-30 years with COVID-19, enrolled during active disease.

J is TRBJ1-1 and V is TRBV27; TRBD1 aligns across 10 bases. Germline trimming cut 3 bases from V and 0 bases from J; bases unmatched to any gene: 7. The CDR3 has 17 amino acids. Germline lookup yields CDR1 MNHEY and CDR2 SMNVEV (reference sequence). For the CDR3, the DNA is TGTGCCAGCAGTTTCGCCGGGACAGGGGTCATGAACACTGAAGCTTTCTTT. As protein: CASSFAGTGVMNTEAFF.

V is TRBV28 and J is TRBJ1-2; 7 bases agree with TRBD1. The junction had 8 bases not matched to a gene; V was cut back by 6 bases and J by 7 bases. The CDR3 consists of 13 residues. The germline gives CDR1 MDHEN, CDR2 SYDVKM. CDR3 sequence reads: CASSYRGSGGYTF. The CDR3 DNA is TGTGCCAGCAGCTACAGGGGTTCCGGTGGCTACACCTTC.

This clone was found a few times. This chain uses TRBV9 with TRBJ2-2; D is ambiguous. Germline V gene sequence: CDR1 SGDLS, CDR2 YYNGEE. This CDR3 is built from 14 residues. Trimming shortened V by 0 bases and J by 6 bases, and 9 bases separated the two germline ends. The CDR3 nucleotides are TGTGCCAGCAGCGTAGCTAATCTACCCGGGGAGCTGTTTTTT. Amino acids: CASSVANLPGELFF.

The chain is built from TRBV7-8 and TRBJ1-3, with D hard to call. V was pared by 5 bases and J by 7 bases, with 15 bases between. CDR3 size: 14 residues. Germline V CDR1 and CDR2: SGHVS, FQNEAQ. Written as DNA, the CDR3 is TGTGCCAGCAGCCTGGCGGGTTATCAGAACACCATATATTTT. This sequence encodes CASSLAGYQNTIYF.

The CDR3 nucleotides read TGTGCCAGCAGCTTAGTGGGATCGGGGACAACGAGACGTAATACGCAGTATTTT. Translated, it gives CASSLVGSGTTRRNTQYF. This chain connects TRBV7-9 to TRBJ2-3; possible D gene TRBD1, 6 bases. CDR3 length: 18 residues. The germline V gene has CDR1 SEHNR and CDR2 FQNEAQ (reference sequence). Trimming removed 1 base at V and 7 bases at J, with 24 bases between.

The chain combines TRBV7-3 with TRBJ2-7; D might be TRBD1 (6 bases). This CDR3 comprises 16 residues. V was cut by 3 bases and J by 0 bases, with 15 bases left in between. Germline V gene lookup returns CDR1 SGHTA and CDR2 FQGTGA. This CDR3 is CASSLRGGDLSYEQYF. For the CDR3, the DNA is TGTGCCAGCAGCTTGAGAGGGGGTGATCTCTCCTACGAGCAGTACTTC.

The chain uses TRBV27 and TRBJ1-1; D is uncertain. The V and J ends lost 1 base and 6 bases respectively, with 15 bases between them. There are 15 residues in the CDR3. Germline V gene lookup returns CDR1 MNHEY and CDR2 SMNVEV (reference sequence). The CDR3 spells CASSLYLGSFSEAFF. CDR3 sequence (DNA): TGTGCCAGCAGTTTATACCTGGGGAGTTTCTCTGAAGCTTTCTTT.

The V gene is TRBV28, the J gene TRBJ1-4; the D gene is possibly TRBD1 (5 bases). V was pared by 6 bases and J by 3 bases, with 17 bases between. This CDR3 region has 16 residues. Per germline, CDR1 MDHEN and CDR2 SYDVKM. The CDR3 is CASSQGGDFANEKLFF. In DNA form, the CDR3 reads TGTGCCAGCAGCCAGGGCGGGGACTTTGCTAATGAAAAACTGTTTTTT. The complete variable domain, with remaining parts taken from reference TRBV28 and TRBJ1-4, reads DVKVTQSSRYLVKRTGEKVFLECVQDMDHENMFWYRQDPGLGLRLIYFSYDVKMKEKGDIPEGYSVSREKKERFSLILESASTNQTSMYLCASSQGGDFANEKLFFGSGTQLSVL.

The chain joins TRBV28 to TRBJ1-6; weak D call: TRBD1 (5 bases). V was pared by 10 bases and J by 2 bases, with 21 bases between. CDR3 length: 17 amino acids. The germline V gene has CDR1 MDHEN and CDR2 SYDVKM. The DNA of the CDR3 is TGTGCCACCCGGGGGGGGTACCAAACCACCTATAATTCACCCCTCCACTTT. Translating gives CATRGGYQTTYNSPLHF.

The chain combines TRBV12-3 or TRBV12-4 with TRBJ2-1; no clear D. The CDR3 has 11 amino acids. Deletions cut 1 base from V and 8 bases from J, with 3 bases between. The CDR3 loop reads CASSLVDEQFF. The CDR3 DNA reads as TGTGCCAGCAGTTTAGTCGATGAGCAGTTCTTC.

V gene TRBV3-1 (or the pseudogene TRBV3-2) combines with J gene TRBJ2-5, with a possible D match to TRBD1 (6 bases). The CDR3 length is 15 residues. Trimming stripped 1 base from V and 4 bases from J, with 13 bases between. The V gene's germline CDR1 is LGHDT and CDR2 YNNKEL (reference sequence). The CDR3 region has the DNA TGTGCCAGCAGCCAAGTACACAGGGTGGGAGAGACCCAGTACTTC. Amino acid sequence: CASSQVHRVGETQYF.

The V gene is TRBV14, the J gene TRBJ1-1; no clear D. V shed 4 bases and J shed 4 bases, with 10 bases lying between them. Germline lookup yields CDR1 SGHDN and CDR2 FVKESK. The CDR3 is made up of 13 amino acids. The CDR3 region is CASSLLQATEAFF. The CDR3 bases are TGTGCCAGCAGCCTTCTGCAGGCCACTGAAGCTTTCTTT.

The rearrangement links TRBV5-6 to TRBJ2-3; no definite D call. This CDR3 has 13 amino acids. From germline, CDR1 is SGHDT and CDR2 YYEEEE. V was cut by 3 bases and J by 5 bases, with 10 bases left in between. This chain's CDR3 is CASSSWPGDTQYF. In DNA, the CDR3 is TGTGCCAGCAGCTCCTGGCCTGGAGATACGCAGTATTTT.

The chain carries TRBV28 and TRBJ1-5; D is undetermined. Germline V lookup: CDR1 MDHEN, CDR2 SYDVKM. The V and J ends lost 1 base and 6 bases respectively, with 10 bases between them. The CDR3 sequence is 14 residues long. For the CDR3, the DNA is TGTGCCAGCAGTTTATTAGGGAGAAGTCAGCCCCAGCATTTT. Its translation is CASSLLGRSQPQHF.

The gene calls are TRBV28 and TRBJ2-7, with a possible D match to TRBD1 (6 bases). The CDR3 covers 16 residues. Trimming removed 6 bases at V and 3 bases at J, with 21 bases between. Germline CDR1 is MDHEN and CDR2 is SYDVKM. The DNA of the CDR3 is TGTGCCAGCAGCCTTGGACCTCAGGGGTCCAGCTACGAGCAGTACTTC. It yields the protein CASSLGPQGSSYEQYF. The whole variable domain, filled in from reference TRBV28 and TRBJ2-7, reads DVKVTQSSRYLVKRTGEKVFLECVQDMDHENMFWYRQDPGLGLRLIYFSYDVKMKEKGDIPEGYSVSREKKERFSLILESASTNQTSMYLCASSLGPQGSSYEQYFGPGTRLTVT.